The 22 T cell receptor beta chains below all came from one sample that was sequenced in a study of blood T cell repertoires in COVID-19. Using immunoSEQ multiplex PCR, the repertoire was profiled, and TCRdb retains in-frame clones only, with some absent. Here the sample spans approximately 210,000 clones, over 80% being singletons. Sequencing was done on a sample of peripheral blood. The receptors originated from a human donor in a cohort sampled during active COVID-19.

This clone has a handful of counts. The chain has TRBV27 and TRBJ2-7; 7 nucleotides align to TRBD1. The germline CDR1 and CDR2 sequences are MNHEY and SMNVEV (reference sequence). The V and J ends lost 6 bases and 6 bases, in that order; junction bases with no gene match: 11. The CDR3 totals 14 residues. CDR3 residues: CASSSPDNRGEQYF. Here the CDR3 DNA reads TGTGCCAGCAGCTCCCCCGACAACAGGGGCGAGCAGTACTTC.

This chain links TRBV29-1 with TRBJ2-2, with D tentatively TRBD1 (5 bases). The CDR3 totals 12 residues. CDR1 and CDR2 from the germline V gene are SQVTM and ANQGSEA. The ends were cut back, 1 base at V and 8 bases at J, with 8 bases in the middle. The CDR3 loop reads CSVEARQGELFF. CDR3 DNA sequence: TGCAGCGTTGAAGCCAGACAGGGGGAGCTGTTTTTT.

The CDR3 loop is CASSPLAAMNTGELFF. CDR3 sequence (DNA): TGTGCCAGCAGCCCCCTAGCGGCGATGAACACCGGGGAGCTGTTTTTT. The chain couples TRBV3-1 (or the pseudogene TRBV3-2) to TRBJ2-2; 7 bases align to TRBD2. Germline V gene lookup returns CDR1 LGHDT and CDR2 YNNKEL (reference sequence). V lost 4 bases and J lost 1; bases outside the gene matches: 6. CDR3 length: 16 residues.

V is TRBV5-4 and J is TRBJ2-7; 7 positions match TRBD2. From germline, CDR1 is SGHNT and CDR2 YYREEE (reference sequence). Trimming cost V 4 bases and J 6 bases; bases outside gene matches: 4. There are 12 residues in the CDR3. This CDR3 reads CASSPAGSEQYF. Written as DNA, the CDR3 is TGTGCCAGCAGCCCAGCGGGGTCCGAGCAGTACTTC.

The chain joins TRBV20-1 to TRBJ2-7, with 10 bases lining up with TRBD2. The CDR3 extends over 14 amino acids. The germline gives CDR1 DFQATT, CDR2 SNEGSKA (reference sequence). The junction had 4 bases not matched to a gene; V was cut back by 3 bases and J by 2 bases. CDR3 coding DNA: TGCAGTGCTAGTAGCGGGAGGATGACCTACGAGCAGTACTTC. Encoded protein: CSASSGRMTYEQYF.

The CDR3, as DNA: TGTGCCAGCAGTACCCGGACAGAGGGCTACGGCTACACCTTC. Translation: CASSTRTEGYGYTF. The V gene is TRBV6-5, the J gene TRBJ1-2, with D possibly matching TRBD1 (6 bases). This CDR3 comprises 14 residues. The V gene lost 5 bases and the J gene lost 8 bases, with 18 bases spanning the gap. The V gene's germline CDR1 is MNHEY and CDR2 SVGAGI.

This rearrangement joins TRBV5-1 to TRBJ1-1; TRBD1 matches at 9 bases. The CDR3 totals 16 residues. Trimming at V came to 4 bases and at J to 0 bases, leaving 7 bases not matched to a gene. Germline V CDR1 and CDR2: SGHRS, YFSETQ. This CDR3 is CASSRGRDRVNTEAFF. CDR3 nucleotide sequence: TGCGCCAGCAGCCGGGGGAGGGACAGGGTGAACACTGAAGCTTTCTTT.

The V call is TRBV6-2 or TRBV6-3, the J call TRBJ1-1; D perhaps matches TRBD1 (6 bases). Germline V gene sequence: CDR1 MNHEY, CDR2 SVGEGT. This CDR3 comprises 14 residues. V lost 6 bases to trimming and J lost 6 bases, with 17 bases between them. In DNA, the CDR3 is TGTGCCAGCAGCATTAACAGGGCGGGCTCTGAAGCTTTCTTT. The encoded protein is CASSINRAGSEAFF.

The chain joins TRBV30 to TRBJ1-1; TRBD1 might be the D (6 bases). CDR1 is GTSNPN and CDR2 is SVGIG in the germline V gene (reference sequence). The CDR3 consists of 13 residues. Trimming pared 3 bases from V and 1 base from J, leaving 9 bases between. CDR3: CAWRRTANTEAFF. The CDR3 DNA reads as TGTGCCTGGAGGAGGACAGCGAACACTGAAGCTTTCTTT.

The genes are TRBV7-9 and TRBJ1-4; tentative D call: TRBD1 (5 bases). The CDR3 spans 14 residues. The germline V gene has CDR1 SEHNR and CDR2 FQNEAQ (reference sequence). The ends were cut back, 3 bases at V and 3 bases at J, with 8 bases in the middle. CDR3 amino acids: CASSFDSSNEKLFF. CDR3 DNA sequence: TGTGCCAGCAGCTTCGACAGTTCTAATGAAAAACTGTTTTTT.

This rearrangement joins TRBV28 to TRBJ2-6; a weak D match, TRBD1 (6 bases). Germline V gene sequence: CDR1 MDHEN, CDR2 SYDVKM. The CDR3 spans 18 residues. Trimming took off 5 bases at V and 1 base at J, with 18 bases between the two ends. CDR3 residues: CASSGPGAHLSGANVLTF. The CDR3 DNA reads as TGTGCCAGCAGTGGGCCAGGGGCCCATCTGTCTGGGGCCAACGTCCTGACTTTC.

This clone has more than one count but fewer than ten. V gene TRBV5-6 combines with J gene TRBJ1-6; the match to TRBD1 covers 12 bases. The CDR3 has 15 residues. Germline V gene data show CDR1 as SGHDT and CDR2 as YYEEEE. The J segment lost 7 bases and the V segment lost 4 bases, leaving 3 bases of the junction unmatched. The CDR3 bases are TGTGCCAGCAGCCCGGGACAGGGGGCGAATTCACCCCTCCACTTT. Encoded protein: CASSPGQGANSPLHF.

This chain joins TRBV9 and TRBJ2-2; 9 bases are a match to TRBD1. After removal of 4 bases from V and 6 bases from J, the junction contained 4 bases not matched to a gene. Germline loops: CDR1 SGDLS, CDR2 YYNGEE. The CDR3 is 14 residues long. The CDR3 sequence: CASSRRQGAGELFF. CDR3 bases: TGTGCCAGCAGCAGACGACAGGGGGCCGGGGAGCTGTTTTTT.

V gene TRBV6-6 combines with J gene TRBJ1-1; D is ambiguous. This CDR3 region has 14 residues. Germline CDR1 MNHNY, CDR2 SVGAGI (reference sequence). V gave up 7 bases and J gave up 6 bases, with 18 bases separating them. The CDR3 DNA follows: TGTGCCAGCACTACTAGGGAACAGCATTCTGAAGCTTTCTTT. This codes for CASTTREQHSEAFF.

V gene TRBV28 combines with J gene TRBJ1-2; possible D gene TRBD1, 5 bases. This CDR3 is 14 amino acids long. Germline-derived CDR1 and CDR2 are MDHEN and SYDVKM. Trimming stripped 5 bases from V and 5 bases from J, with 15 bases between. The CDR3 protein is CASSKLTDPYGYTF. The CDR3 DNA follows: TGTGCCAGCAGTAAGTTGACAGATCCTTATGGCTACACCTTC.

This chain uses TRBV5-4 with TRBJ2-5, with 9 bases identical to TRBD2. V trimming: 0 bases; J trimming: 5 bases; junction bases outside the gene matches: 11. CDR3 length: 17 amino acids. Germline V gene sequence: CDR1 SGHNT, CDR2 YYREEE (reference sequence). This chain's CDR3 is CASSLAGASGTRETQYF. DNA of the CDR3: TGTGCCAGCAGCTTGGCGGGGGCTAGCGGGACGAGGGAGACCCAGTACTTC.

The chain uses TRBV30 and TRBJ1-6; D is unresolved. V gave up 1 base and J gave up 3 bases, with 7 bases separating them. The CDR3 extends over 14 amino acids. Germline values: CDR1 GTSNPN, CDR2 SVGIG (reference sequence). In DNA, the CDR3 is TGTGCCTGGAGTGGGGGAGACTATAATTCACCCCTCCACTTT. Translating gives CAWSGGDYNSPLHF.

V usage is TRBV25-1 and J usage is TRBJ1-4, with D tentatively TRBD1 (5 bases). The germline CDR1 and CDR2 sequences are MGHDK and SYGVNS. The V end lost 4 bases, the J end lost 3 bases, and 15 bases lay between the germline ends. The CDR3 has 16 residues. CDR3 sequence: CASSAESGSANEKLFF. The CDR3 DNA reads TGTGCCAGCAGTGCAGAATCAGGGTCGGCTAATGAAAAACTGTTTTTT.

The rearrangement uses TRBV10-3 and TRBJ1-1; TRBD1 is a possible D gene (6 bases). The germline V gene encodes CDR1 ENHRY and CDR2 SYGVKD. This CDR3 comprises 16 residues. V was pared by 6 bases and J by 0 bases, with 17 bases between. CDR3 amino acids: CAISALGAGVNTEAFF. As DNA, the CDR3 is TGTGCCATCAGCGCATTAGGGGCAGGGGTGAACACTGAAGCTTTCTTT.

The genes are TRBV4-1 and TRBJ1-4, with 9 bases that match TRBD1. CDR1 and CDR2 from the germline V gene are MGHRA and YSYEKL. This CDR3 region has 13 residues. Germline trimming cut 8 bases from V and 10 bases from J; bases unmatched to any gene: 8. CDR3 residues: CASSWTGDGKLFF. CDR3 DNA: TGCGCCAGCTCTTGGACAGGGGATGGAAAACTGTTTTTT.

The chain links TRBV6-2 or TRBV6-3 to TRBJ1-1; D is undetermined. V lost 3 bases and J 4 bases, leaving 6 bases between the germline ends. The CDR3 contains 12 residues. The germline V gene encodes CDR1 MNHEY and CDR2 SVGEGT. CDR3 DNA: TGTGCCAGCAGTTATAGTAGCACTGAAGCTTTCTTT. Its translation: CASSYSSTEAFF.

This clone is a singleton in its sample. The chain links TRBV1 to TRBJ1-2; TRBD1, as called in the table, went unchecked against the DNA. TRBV1 has pseudogene status. The CDR3 has 14 amino acids. CDR3 bases: TGCACCAGCAGCCAAGACAGGGCGTCGAGTGGCTACACCTTC. As protein: CTSSQDRASSGYTF.